Given below is one TCR beta chain in context. The V segment lost 4 bases and the J segment 7 bases; nucleotides outside the gene matches: 2. The germline V gene has CDR1 ENHRY and CDR2 SYGVKD. There are 14 residues in the CDR3. This entry belongs to a study of blood T cell repertoires in COVID-19. As for the study in general: The samples span acute and convalescent COVID-19 from the United States, Italy and Spain. T cells, B-cell-depleted T cells, or PBMCs provided the cDNA or gDNA that served as material.

Under the authors' procedure: Reference gene primer amplification yielded estimated nucleated cell counts. Using immunoSEQ multiplex PCR, the repertoire was profiled, and TCRdb retains in-frame clones only, with some absent. That table gives V, J and clone size, and the DNA gave D and trimming. The top ten clones hold 15% to 20% of a sample with 150,000 to 200,000 clones, 79% of them seen once. The sample consisted of peripheral blood. The TCR was taken from a man in his fifties or sixties with active or convalescent COVID-19. The rearrangement joins TRBV10-3 to TRBJ2-1; 12 bases fit TRBD2. The CDR3 nucleotides are TGTGCCATCAGTGGGACTAGCGGGACGAATGAGCAGTTCTTC. As protein: CAISGTSGTNEQFF.